A single TCR beta chain is shown here with its context. This entry belongs to a study of blood T cell repertoires in COVID-19. Study summary: Sources were T cells, B-cell-depleted T cells, or PBMCs; the material itself was cDNA or gDNA.

Source study methods: Estimates of nucleated cell counts were drawn from the amplification of reference gene primers. Only in-frame clones appear in the TCRdb table, and some are missing; sequencing was by immunoSEQ multiplex PCR. V and J calls and clone size come straight from that table; D and trimming were deduced from the DNA. The sample shows about 100,000 clones, roughly 88% of them seen only once. Germline-derived CDR1 and CDR2 are SGHTA and FQGNSA. Trimming left V 5 bases short and J 5 bases short, with 11 bases between. CDR3 size: 13 residues. The chain couples TRBV7-2 to TRBJ2-3; D perhaps matches TRBD2 (5 bases). The TCR comes from a woman aged 60 to 75 with acute or convalescent COVID-19. The specimen was peripheral blood. The CDR3 loop is CASSPTRRDTQYF. The CDR3 coding sequence is TGTGCCAGCAGCCCCACTAGAAGAGATACGCAGTATTTT.